This T cell receptor beta chain is from a study of Graves' ophthalmopathy and Graves' hyperthyroidism. This clonotype has at least ten counts. TCR beta CDR3 amplification used RNA transcripts. First-round RT-PCR used HTBI primers; second-round multiplex PCR followed. TCRdb fed the multiplex PCR reads into MiXCR, producing one record per CDR3 protein. The sample carries 1 million to 1.3 million distinct CDR3 sequences, 35% to 45% recorded once. This CDR3 has 14 amino acids. V was pared by 1 base and J by 3 bases, with 10 bases between. The J gene is TRBJ2-7, the V gene TRBV12-3 or TRBV12-4; D possibly corresponds to TRBD1 (5 bases). This receptor was identified in an adult man with Graves' hyperthyroidism. Sequencing was done on a sample of peripheral blood or thyroid tissue (not recorded which). CDR3 nucleotide sequence: TGTGCCAGCAGTTTAGTTCCAGGGCACTACGAGCAGTACTTC. It specifies CASSLVPGHYEQYF.